A selection of T cell receptor beta chains follows, all from one sample in a study of cytomegalovirus exposure and HLA in healthy donors. Using immunoSEQ multiplex PCR, the repertoire was profiled, and TCRdb retains in-frame clones only, with some absent. The data contain about 140,000 clones, roughly nine tenths of them seen just once; the ten biggest clones take up 2.9%. Sequences were obtained from PBMCs. All receptors come from a young man in good health and CMV-seronegative. Both conserved end residues are part of each CDR3. The order of the fields is D gene, clone size, V gene, J gene, CDR3 DNA, CDR3 protein. The D gene is left open where the match is weak. Not every row has a clone size; where given, it reads once, few, many or a size class.

D: -
size: -
V: TRBV4-2
J: TRBJ1-2
DNA: TGTGCCAGCAGTCAAGGTTCCCTAGACGGCTACACCTTC
CDR3: CASSQGSLDGYTF

D: -
size: -
V: TRBV2
J: TRBJ2-3
DNA: TGTGCCAGCGGGCTTTATTACACAGATACGCAGTATTTT
CDR3: CASGLYYTDTQYF

D: TRBD2
size: -
V: TRBV5-1
J: TRBJ2-7
DNA: TGCGCCAGCAGACCGGGGACTAGCTCCTACGAGCAGTACTTC
CDR3: CASRPGTSSYEQYF

D: -
size: -
V: TRBV27
J: TRBJ2-7
DNA: TGTGCCAGCAGTTTATTTTCCACAGGGTGGCCCGCCTACGAGCAGTACTTC
CDR3: CASSLFSTGWPAYEQYF

D: TRBD2
size: -
V: TRBV7-9
J: TRBJ2-7
DNA: TGTGCCAGCAGCTCGAGGACTAGCGGGGGGGACTCCTACGAGCAGTACTTC
CDR3: CASSSRTSGGDSYEQYF

D: TRBD2
size: -
V: TRBV5-1
J: TRBJ2-1
DNA: TGCGCCAGCAGCTTCGGGGGGATGGAGGTTTTCAATGAGCAGTTCTTC
CDR3: CASSFGGMEVFNEQFF

D: TRBD1
size: -
V: TRBV7-8
J: TRBJ1-4
DNA: TGTGCCAGCAGCTTAACAGGGACAGGGGGTGGTGAAAAACTGTTTTTT
CDR3: CASSLTGTGGGEKLFF

D: -
size: -
V: TRBV21-1
J: TRBJ2-3
DNA: TGTGCCAGCAGCAAAGGTCTTAAAGGGGGCGCGTTGGATACGCAGTATTTT
CDR3: CASSKGLKGGALDTQYF

D: -
size: -
V: TRBV30
J: TRBJ2-1
DNA: TGTGCCTGGTCCGGGACTCACTACAATGAGCAGTTCTTC
CDR3: CAWSGTHYNEQFF

D: -
size: -
V: TRBV5-1
J: TRBJ1-3
DNA: TGCGCCAGCAGCTTGGCAGGGGATGGAAACACCATATATTTT
CDR3: CASSLAGDGNTIYF

D: TRBD2
size: -
V: TRBV28
J: TRBJ2-7
DNA: TGTGCCAGCAGTTTCGGCGGGAGTCCTCTCGAGCAGTACTTC
CDR3: CASSFGGSPLEQYF

D: TRBD1
size: -
V: TRBV15
J: TRBJ2-5
DNA: TGTGCCACCAGCAGAGATGGACAGGGGTTTGGAGAGACCCAGTACTTC
CDR3: CATSRDGQGFGETQYF

D: -
size: -
V: TRBV27
J: TRBJ2-6
DNA: TGTGCCAGCTGTCTCCGGGGGGCCAACGTCCTGACTTTC
CDR3: CASCLRGANVLTF

D: -
size: -
V: TRBV30
J: TRBJ1-2
DNA: TGTGCCTGGCAAAAGCCTCCCCGTGGCTACACCTTC
CDR3: CAWQKPPRGYTF

D: TRBD1
size: -
V: TRBV16
J: TRBJ1-5
DNA: TGTGCCAGCAGCTTCACAGGGGGGCGCAATCAGCCCCAGCATTTT
CDR3: CASSFTGGRNQPQHF

D: -
size: few
V: TRBV2
J: TRBJ1-5
DNA: TGTGCCAGCAGGGAAGGAGGTGCGGGGACTCAGCCCCAGCATTTT
CDR3: CASREGGAGTQPQHF

D: -
size: medium-sized
V: TRBV7-6
J: TRBJ2-1
DNA: TGTGCCAGCAGCTTTCCAGGTAATGAGCAGTTCTTC
CDR3: CASSFPGNEQFF

D: TRBD2
size: -
V: TRBV30
J: TRBJ2-3
DNA: TGTGCCTGGGCCGTCGGAGCGGGAGGTACAGATACGCAGTATTTT
CDR3: CAWAVGAGGTDTQYF

D: -
size: -
V: TRBV15
J: TRBJ2-2
DNA: TGTGCCACCAGCGTGCAGTCCGGGGAGCTGTTTTTT
CDR3: CATSVQSGELFF

D: TRBD2
size: -
V: TRBV18
J: TRBJ2-5
DNA: TGTGCCAGCTCACCACCGGGGTCGCGGGAGGTGACCCAGTACTTC
CDR3: CASSPPGSREVTQYF

D: -
size: -
V: TRBV10-3
J: TRBJ2-1
DNA: TGTGCCATCAGTGAGTCGAGGGATACCCTCGCTGAGCAGTTCTTC
CDR3: CAISESRDTLAEQFF

D: -
size: -
V: TRBV30
J: TRBJ2-5
DNA: TGTGCCTGGAGTGCGTTGGACGTACTAGCCCCTCGGACCCAGTACTTC
CDR3: CAWSALDVLAPRTQYF

D: -
size: -
V: TRBV27
J: TRBJ2-2
DNA: TGTGCCAGCAGTTTAGGCCCTTACAGAGCTACGAACACCGGGGAGCTGTTTTTT
CDR3: CASSLGPYRATNTGELFF

D: -
size: -
V: TRBV6-5
J: TRBJ1-3
DNA: TGTGCCAGCAGTTACTCGGAAGGGGTTGGAAACACCATATATTTT
CDR3: CASSYSEGVGNTIYF

D: -
size: -
V: TRBV6-5
J: TRBJ1-6
DNA: TGTGCCAGCAATCCAGGGGATAATTCACCCCTCCACTTT
CDR3: CASNPGDNSPLHF

D: TRBD1
size: -
V: TRBV19
J: TRBJ1-5
DNA: TGTGCCAGTAGTATCCACGGGACAGGGAGCAATCAGCCCCAGCATTTT
CDR3: CASSIHGTGSNQPQHF

D: -
size: -
V: TRBV19
J: TRBJ1-5
DNA: TGTGCCAGTAGTATCCGAGATAGCAATCAGCCCCAGCATTTT
CDR3: CASSIRDSNQPQHF

D: -
size: few
V: TRBV9
J: TRBJ2-5
DNA: TGTGCCAGCAGCGTAGGGGTAGCGCCCCAAGAGACCCAGTACTTC
CDR3: CASSVGVAPQETQYF